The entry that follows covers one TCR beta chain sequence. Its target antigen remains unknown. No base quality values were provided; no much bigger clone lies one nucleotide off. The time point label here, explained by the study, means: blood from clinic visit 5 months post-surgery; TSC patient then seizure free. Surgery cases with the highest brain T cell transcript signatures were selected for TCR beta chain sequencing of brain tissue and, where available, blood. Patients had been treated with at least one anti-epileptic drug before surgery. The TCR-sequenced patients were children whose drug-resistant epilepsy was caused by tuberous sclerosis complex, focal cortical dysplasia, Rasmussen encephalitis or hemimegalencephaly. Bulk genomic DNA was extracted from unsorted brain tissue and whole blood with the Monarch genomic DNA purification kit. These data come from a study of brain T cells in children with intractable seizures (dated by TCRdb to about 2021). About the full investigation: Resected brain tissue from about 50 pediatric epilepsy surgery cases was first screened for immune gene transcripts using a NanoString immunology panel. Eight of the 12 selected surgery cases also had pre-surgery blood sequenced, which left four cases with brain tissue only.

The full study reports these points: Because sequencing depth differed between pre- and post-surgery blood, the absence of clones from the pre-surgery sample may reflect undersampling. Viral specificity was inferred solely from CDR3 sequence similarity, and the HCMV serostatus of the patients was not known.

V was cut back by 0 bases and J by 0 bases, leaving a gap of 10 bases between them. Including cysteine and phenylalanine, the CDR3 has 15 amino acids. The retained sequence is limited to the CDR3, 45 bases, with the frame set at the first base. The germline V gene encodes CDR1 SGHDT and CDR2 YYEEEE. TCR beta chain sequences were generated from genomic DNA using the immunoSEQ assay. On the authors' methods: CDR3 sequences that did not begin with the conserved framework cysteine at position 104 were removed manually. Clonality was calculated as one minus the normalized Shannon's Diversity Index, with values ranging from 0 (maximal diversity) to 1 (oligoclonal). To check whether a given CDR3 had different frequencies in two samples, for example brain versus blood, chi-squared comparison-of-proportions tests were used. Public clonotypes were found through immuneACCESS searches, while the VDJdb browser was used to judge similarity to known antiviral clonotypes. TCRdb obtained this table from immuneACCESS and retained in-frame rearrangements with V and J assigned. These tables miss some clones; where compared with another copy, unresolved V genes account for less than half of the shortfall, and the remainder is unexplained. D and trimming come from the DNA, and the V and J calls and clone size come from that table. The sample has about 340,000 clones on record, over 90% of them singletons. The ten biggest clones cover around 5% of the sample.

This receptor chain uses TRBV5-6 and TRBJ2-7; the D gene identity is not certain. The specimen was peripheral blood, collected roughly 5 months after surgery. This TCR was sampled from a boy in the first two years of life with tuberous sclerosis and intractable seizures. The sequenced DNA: TGTGCCAGCAGCTTGGCCGGAATGAGCTCCTACGAGCAGTACTTC. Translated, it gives CASSLAGMSSYEQYF.